Sequencing of this TCR beta chain was carried out in a study of PD-L1 blockade in urothelial cancer. TCRdb's table, derived via immunoSEQ multiplex PCR, lists solely in-frame clones and lacks some. This sample carries about 74,000 clones, roughly 90% of them seen once, and the ten largest clones take 4.5%. This clone was observed a handful of times. CDR3 length equals 14 residues. V dropped 0 bases and J dropped 4 bases, with 11 bases sitting between them. Germline CDR1 SGHRS, CDR2 YFSETQ. Time point described: pretreatment peripheral blood. Patients had locally advanced or metastatic urothelial carcinoma.

The source material was PBMCs, sampled around atezolizumab (anti-PD-L1) treatment. This chain uses TRBV5-1 with TRBJ2-7; D perhaps matches TRBD2 (5 bases). The source is a man aged 65-85 years with urothelial cancer. The CDR3 is CASSLEASSYEQYF. In DNA form, the CDR3 reads TGCGCCAGCAGCTTGGAAGCTAGCTCATACGAGCAGTACTTC.